This T cell receptor (beta chain) was sequenced for a study of beta chain features in type 1 diabetes (dated by TCRdb to 2016 to 2018). As for the study more broadly: Mean age, gender distribution, total cell number and subset yield did not differ between patients and healthy donors. A total of roughly 98,000,000 sorted cells were examined across all samples, and a strong correlation was observed between cell number per subset and RNA yield. In the study, recently diagnosed type 1 diabetes patients and matched healthy donors were compared on the TCRB repertoires of their sorted circulating CD4+ T cell subsets. Naive and central memory subsets were obtained from all 30 or so donors, but regulatory and stem cell-like memory subsets were isolated from only 8 patients and roughly 8 healthy donors.

Overall results and qualifications from the work: Sequencing cDNA rather than genomic DNA could over-represent highly expressing activated cells, although activation and CD3 levels did not differ between groups. Naive, central memory and regulatory TCRB repertoires appeared to be more similar among patients than among healthy donors. Only small numbers of individuals were included in the HLA sub-analyses, which left unresolved whether HLA type had any influence on TCRB rearrangement. Patients with type 1 diabetes made fewer insertions and deleted more nucleotides at VDJ recombination sites, implying thymic rearrangement abnormalities. Shorter templates might be favored by PCR, yet because patient and control samples were amplified and corrected together, any such skew would affect both groups equally. A moderate but significant shortening of TCRB CDR3 length was observed in type 1 diabetes patients in all four CD4+ subsets.

CDR1 and CDR2 (SGHTA, FQGNSA) derive from the germline V gene. Taken from cysteine to phenylalanine, the CDR3 has 13 residues. Only CDR3 DNA remains: 39 bases, in frame from the first base. V is clipped by 8 bases and J by 4 bases, and the sequence between their germline boundaries is 12 bases long. With respect to this clone: There is no known antigen for this receptor. No qualities accompany the bases; no much larger clone lies one base away.

The entire isolated RNA was reverse transcribed using the High Capacity cDNA Reverse Transcription Kit, and thus expressed TCRB transcripts were sequenced. Naive, central memory and regulatory T cell samples underwent deep immunoSEQ sequencing, averaging around 3.9 million total reads per sample. Sorted cells were lysed in RLT buffer and RNA was extracted with DNase-treated RNeasy Micro or Mini kits, depending on cell number. Each cell subset was processed separately to prevent cross-contamination, with patient and healthy donor samples processed together. TCRB sequences were amplified from cDNA with the immunoSEQ multiplex PCR, producing 87-bp fragments spanning the CDR3 region. Sequencing of the amplicons was done on the Illumina HiSeq platform. The authors' analysis ran thus. Synthetic template baselines were used to correct PCR bias computationally, reads within Hamming distance 2 were collapsed together, and singletons that could not be merged were discarded. By aligning reads against IMGT, V, D and J genes, CDR3 length, and insertions or deletions at six rearrangement sites were assigned. Within each subset, clonotype counts were normalized to sorted cell number, after which true diversity and Gini coefficients were computed with the tcR R package. The overlap coefficient, calculated on TCRB nucleotide sequences, was used to quantify repertoire sharing. Not all clones reach the TCRdb copy of this immuneACCESS table, which keeps in-frame sequences only. Checked studies attribute under half of the gap to unresolved V genes and leave the rest unexplained. Clone size and the V and J calls come from that table; the DNA yielded D and trimming. Present in this sample are 250,000 to 300,000 clones, roughly 8% of which were seen just once. The ten biggest clones cover about 0.93% of the sample.

From each donor, a single peripheral blood sample of about 100 mL on average was drawn into heparinised tubes. A BD FACSAria II was used to sort naive, central memory, regulatory and stem cell-like memory CD4+ T cells with a panel that included CD45RO, CCR7, CD25, CD127, CD95 and CD27. Purity was above 98% for every sorted population. PBMCs were isolated immediately by Lymphoprep density gradient centrifugation and stained directly without culture. So that batch effects would be minimized, each experiment stained and sorted samples in pairs, pairing one healthy donor with one patient. Rearrangement joined TRBV7-2 to TRBJ1-5; the D gene lacks a confident call. The sample was central memory CD4+ T cells from blood. This TCR derives from a woman under 30 in good health. The CDR3 loop reads CASGGGPNQPQHF. The nucleotide sequence is given as TGTGCCAGCGGAGGCGGTCCTAATCAGCCCCAGCATTTT.